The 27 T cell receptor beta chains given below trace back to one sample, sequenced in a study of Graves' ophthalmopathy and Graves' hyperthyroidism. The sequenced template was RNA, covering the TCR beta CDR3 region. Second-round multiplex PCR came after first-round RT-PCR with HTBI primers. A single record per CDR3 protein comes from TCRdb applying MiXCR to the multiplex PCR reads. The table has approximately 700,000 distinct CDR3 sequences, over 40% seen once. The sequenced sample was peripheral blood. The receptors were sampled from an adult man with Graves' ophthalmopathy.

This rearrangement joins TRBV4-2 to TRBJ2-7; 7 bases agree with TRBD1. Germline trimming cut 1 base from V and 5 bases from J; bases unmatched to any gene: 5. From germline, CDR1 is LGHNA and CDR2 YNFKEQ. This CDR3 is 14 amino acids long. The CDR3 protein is CASSQVRQGHEQYF. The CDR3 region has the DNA TGTGCCAGCAGCCAAGTGCGACAGGGTCACGAGCAGTACTTC.

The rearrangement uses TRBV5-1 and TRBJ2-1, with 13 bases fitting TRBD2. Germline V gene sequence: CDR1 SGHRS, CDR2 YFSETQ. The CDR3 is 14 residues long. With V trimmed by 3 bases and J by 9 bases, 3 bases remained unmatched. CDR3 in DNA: TGCGCCAGCAGCTCCGGGACTAGCGGGGTTGAGCAGTTCTTC. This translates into CASSSGTSGVEQFF.

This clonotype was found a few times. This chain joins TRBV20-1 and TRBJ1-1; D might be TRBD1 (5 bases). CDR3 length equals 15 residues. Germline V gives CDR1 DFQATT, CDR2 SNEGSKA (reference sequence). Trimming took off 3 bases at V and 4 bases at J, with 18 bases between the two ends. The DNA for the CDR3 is TGCAGTGCTAGGAAGGGGCGTCCAGGGTCCACTGAAGCTTTCTTT. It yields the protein CSARKGRPGSTEAFF.

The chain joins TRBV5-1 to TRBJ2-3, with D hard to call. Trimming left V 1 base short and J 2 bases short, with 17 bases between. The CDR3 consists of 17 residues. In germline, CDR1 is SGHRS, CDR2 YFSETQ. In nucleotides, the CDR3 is TGCGCCAGCAGCTTGCTTTCGGTTACCACCACCACAGATACGCAGTATTTT. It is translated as CASSLLSVTTTTDTQYF.

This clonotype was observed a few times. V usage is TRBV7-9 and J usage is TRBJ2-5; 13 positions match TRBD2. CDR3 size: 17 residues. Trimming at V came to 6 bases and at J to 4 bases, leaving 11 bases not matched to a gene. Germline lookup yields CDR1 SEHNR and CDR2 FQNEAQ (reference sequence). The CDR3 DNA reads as TGTGCCAGCAGGGGACTAGCGGGACCCGGAACCGGAGAGACCCAGTACTTC. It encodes CASRGLAGPGTGETQYF.

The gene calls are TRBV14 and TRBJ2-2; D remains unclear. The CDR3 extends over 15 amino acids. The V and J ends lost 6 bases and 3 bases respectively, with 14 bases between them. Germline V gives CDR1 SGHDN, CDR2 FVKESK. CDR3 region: CASSETRADTGELFF. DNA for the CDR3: TGTGCCAGCAGTGAGACCCGGGCGGACACCGGGGAGCTGTTTTTT.

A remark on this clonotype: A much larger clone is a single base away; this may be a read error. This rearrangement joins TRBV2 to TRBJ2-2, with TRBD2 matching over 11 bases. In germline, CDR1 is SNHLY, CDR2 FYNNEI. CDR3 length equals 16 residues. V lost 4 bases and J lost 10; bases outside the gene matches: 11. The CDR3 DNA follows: TGTGCCAGCAGTGCGGCTAGCGGGGGGCTTCCCGTGGAGCTGTTTTTT. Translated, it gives CASSAASGGLPVELFF.

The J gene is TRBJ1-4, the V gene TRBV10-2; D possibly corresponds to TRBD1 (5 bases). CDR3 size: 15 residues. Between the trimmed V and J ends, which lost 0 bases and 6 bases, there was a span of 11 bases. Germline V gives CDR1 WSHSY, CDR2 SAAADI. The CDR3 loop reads CASSESKGGDEKLFF. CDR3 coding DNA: TGCGCCAGCAGTGAGTCGAAGGGAGGGGATGAAAAACTGTTTTTT.

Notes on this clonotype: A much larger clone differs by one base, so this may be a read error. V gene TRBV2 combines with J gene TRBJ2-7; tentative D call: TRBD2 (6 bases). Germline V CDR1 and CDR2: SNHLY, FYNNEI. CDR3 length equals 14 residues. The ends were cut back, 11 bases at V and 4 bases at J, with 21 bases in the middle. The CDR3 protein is CARTHSGRTYEQYF. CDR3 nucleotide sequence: TGTGCCCGCACCCATAGCGGCCGCACGTACGAGCAGTACTTC.

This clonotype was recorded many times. DNA of the CDR3: TGTGCCAGCAGTGACGACCCTTACGGGCCTAAAGGCGGCTACACCTTC. It specifies CASSDDPYGPKGGYTF. This rearrangement joins TRBV25-1 to TRBJ1-2; D is uncertain. Germline CDR1 MGHDK, CDR2 SYGVNS. The CDR3 length is 16 residues. Trimming stripped 3 bases from V and 8 bases from J, with 22 bases between.

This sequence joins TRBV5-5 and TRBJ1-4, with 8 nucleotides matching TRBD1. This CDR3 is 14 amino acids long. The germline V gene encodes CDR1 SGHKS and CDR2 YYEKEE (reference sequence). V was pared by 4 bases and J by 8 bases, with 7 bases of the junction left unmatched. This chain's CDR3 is CASSRGQGHEKLFF. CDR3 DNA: TGTGCCAGCAGCCGAGGACAGGGACACGAAAAACTGTTTTTT.

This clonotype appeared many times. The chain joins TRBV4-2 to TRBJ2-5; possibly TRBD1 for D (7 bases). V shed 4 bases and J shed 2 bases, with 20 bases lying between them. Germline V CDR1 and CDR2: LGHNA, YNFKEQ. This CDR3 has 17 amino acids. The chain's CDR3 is CASSRRDSKSTQETQYF. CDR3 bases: TGTGCCAGCAGCCGGAGGGACAGCAAGTCGACACAAGAGACCCAGTACTTC.

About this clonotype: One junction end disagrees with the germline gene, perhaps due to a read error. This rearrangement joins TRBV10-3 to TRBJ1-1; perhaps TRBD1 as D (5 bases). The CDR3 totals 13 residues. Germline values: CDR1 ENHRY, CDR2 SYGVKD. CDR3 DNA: TGTTCCATCAGTAGGGGCGAGCGTACTGAAGCTTTCTTT. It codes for CSISRGERTEAFF.

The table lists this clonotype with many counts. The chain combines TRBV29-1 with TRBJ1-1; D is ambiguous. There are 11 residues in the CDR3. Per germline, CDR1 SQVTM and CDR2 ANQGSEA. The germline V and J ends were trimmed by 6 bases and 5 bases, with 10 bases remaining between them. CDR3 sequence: CSVLRGTEAFF. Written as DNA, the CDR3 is TGCAGCGTCCTCCGGGGTACTGAAGCTTTCTTT.

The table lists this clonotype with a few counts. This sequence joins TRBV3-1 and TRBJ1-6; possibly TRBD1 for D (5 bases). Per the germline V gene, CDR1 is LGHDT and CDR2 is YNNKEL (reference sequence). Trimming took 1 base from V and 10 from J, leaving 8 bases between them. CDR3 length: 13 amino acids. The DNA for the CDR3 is TGTGCCAGCAGCCAAGGTGGGGGATCACCCCTCCACTTT. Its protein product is CASSQGGGSPLHF.

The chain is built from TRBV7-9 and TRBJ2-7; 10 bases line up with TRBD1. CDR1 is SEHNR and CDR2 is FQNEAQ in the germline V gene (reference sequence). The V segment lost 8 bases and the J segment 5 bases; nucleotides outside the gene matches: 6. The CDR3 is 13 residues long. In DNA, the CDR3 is TGTGCCAGCGGGACAGGGGTAGTAAACGAGCAGTACTTC. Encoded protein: CASGTGVVNEQYF.

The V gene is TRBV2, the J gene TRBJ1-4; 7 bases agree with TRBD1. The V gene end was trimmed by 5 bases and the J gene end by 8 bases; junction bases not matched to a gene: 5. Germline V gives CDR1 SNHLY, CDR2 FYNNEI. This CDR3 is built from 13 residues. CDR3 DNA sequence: TGTGCCAGCAGTCGGACAGGCGACGAAAAACTGTTTTTT. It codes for CASSRTGDEKLFF.

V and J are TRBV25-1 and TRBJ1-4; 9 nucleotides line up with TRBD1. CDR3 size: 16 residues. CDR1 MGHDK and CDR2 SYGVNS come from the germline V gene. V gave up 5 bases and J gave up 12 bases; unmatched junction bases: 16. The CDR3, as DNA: TGTGCCAGCAGTCACACTCCGGGACAGGGCCAAAAGGAACTGTTTTTT. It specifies CASSHTPGQGQKELFF.

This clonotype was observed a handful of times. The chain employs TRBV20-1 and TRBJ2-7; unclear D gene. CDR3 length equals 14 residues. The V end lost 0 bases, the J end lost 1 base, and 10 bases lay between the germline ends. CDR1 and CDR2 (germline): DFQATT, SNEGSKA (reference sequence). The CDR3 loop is CSARDLAASYEQYF. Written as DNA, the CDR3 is TGCAGTGCTAGAGATCTCGCGGCATCCTACGAGCAGTACTTC.

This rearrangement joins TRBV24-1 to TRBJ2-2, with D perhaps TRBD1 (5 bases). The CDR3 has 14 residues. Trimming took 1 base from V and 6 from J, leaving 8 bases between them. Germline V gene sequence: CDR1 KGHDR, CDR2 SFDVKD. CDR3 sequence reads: CATSDLGVPGELFF. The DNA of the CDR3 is TGTGCCACCAGTGATTTAGGGGTCCCCGGGGAGCTGTTTTTT.

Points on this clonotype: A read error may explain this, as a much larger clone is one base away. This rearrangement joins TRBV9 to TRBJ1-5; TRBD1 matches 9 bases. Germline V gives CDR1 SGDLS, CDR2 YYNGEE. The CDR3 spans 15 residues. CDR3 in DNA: TGTGCCGGCAGCACAACAGGGGGCCCACATCAGCCCCAGCATTTT. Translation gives CAGSTTGGPHQPQHF.

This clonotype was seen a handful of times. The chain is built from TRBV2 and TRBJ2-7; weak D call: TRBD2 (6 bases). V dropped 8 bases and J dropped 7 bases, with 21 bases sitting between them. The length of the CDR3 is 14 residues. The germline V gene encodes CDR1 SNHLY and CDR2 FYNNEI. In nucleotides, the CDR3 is TGTGCCAGCCTGTGGAGGGCCTCCTACGAAGAGCAGTACTTC. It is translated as CASLWRASYEEQYF.

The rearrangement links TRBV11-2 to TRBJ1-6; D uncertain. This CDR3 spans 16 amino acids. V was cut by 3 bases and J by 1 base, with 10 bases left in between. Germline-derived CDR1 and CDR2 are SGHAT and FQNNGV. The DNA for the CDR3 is TGTGCCAGCAGCTTGATTCTGAGGTCCTATAATTCACCCCTCCACTTT. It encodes CASSLILRSYNSPLHF.

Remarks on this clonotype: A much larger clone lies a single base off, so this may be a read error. The CDR3 DNA is TGCAGTGCGTCTAGGACTAGCGGGAGCTACGAGCAGCACTTC. This translates into CSASRTSGSYEQHF. The chain joins TRBV20-1 to TRBJ2-7; 13 bases are a match to TRBD2. The CDR3 loop spans 14 amino acids. The germline V gene encodes CDR1 DFQATT and CDR2 SNEGSKA (reference sequence).

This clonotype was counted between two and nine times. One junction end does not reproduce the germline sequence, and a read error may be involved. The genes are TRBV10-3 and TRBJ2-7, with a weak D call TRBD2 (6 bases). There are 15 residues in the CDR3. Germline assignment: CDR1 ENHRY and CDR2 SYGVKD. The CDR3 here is CANSYSRSSVHEQYF. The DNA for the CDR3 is TGTGCCAACAGTTACTCGCGGTCTAGCGTGCACGAGCAGTACTTC.

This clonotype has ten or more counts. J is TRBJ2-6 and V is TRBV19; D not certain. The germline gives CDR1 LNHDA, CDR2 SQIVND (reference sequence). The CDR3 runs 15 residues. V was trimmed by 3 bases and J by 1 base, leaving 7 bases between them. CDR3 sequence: CASSMGLSGANVLTF. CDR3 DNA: TGTGCCAGTAGTATGGGTCTATCTGGGGCCAACGTCCTGACTTTC.

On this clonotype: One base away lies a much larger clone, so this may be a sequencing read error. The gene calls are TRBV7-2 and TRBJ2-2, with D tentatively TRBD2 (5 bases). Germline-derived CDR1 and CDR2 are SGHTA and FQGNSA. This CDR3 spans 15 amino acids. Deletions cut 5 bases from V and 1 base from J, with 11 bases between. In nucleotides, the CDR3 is TGTGCCAGCAGCCCGGAGGCAGGGAACACCGGGGAGCTGTTTTTT. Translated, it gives CASSPEAGNTGELFF.